The source of this T cell receptor beta chain is a study of cytomegalovirus exposure and HLA in healthy donors. Study results and limitations: An apparent linkage of common viral pathogens to several of the most significant clusters emerged in a later analysis. CMV serostatus was the sole immune exposure information available.

About this clone itself: Antigen: not known.

The study ran its PCR with 60 Vbeta and 13 Jbeta primers. Sequenced by immunoSEQ multiplex PCR; TCRdb stores in-frame clones only, minus some. Found here are some 120,000 clones, around 82% of them singletons; the top ten hold about 3.9%. The CDR3 runs 16 residues. The germline V gene encodes CDR1 SGHTA and CDR2 FQGNSA. V gave up 5 bases and J gave up 1 base; unmatched junction bases: 5. This clonotype was sampled from a woman aged 40 to 50 in good health and CMV-seropositive. Sequences were obtained from PBMCs. J is TRBJ2-5 and V is TRBV7-2; 12 nucleotides align to TRBD2. The DNA for the CDR3 is TGTGCCAGCAGCCGAGGACTAGCGGGAACCCAAGAGACCCAGTACTTC. Amino acid sequence: CASSRGLAGTQETQYF.